This record looks at one T cell receptor beta chain sequence and its context. This clone was detected once. Its specific antigen is unknown. No base quality values were provided; no much bigger clone lies one nucleotide off. TCRbeta CDR3 regions were amplified from genomic DNA by means of the immunoSEQ Assay, a bias-controlled multiplex PCR. The authors' pipeline ran thus. Within the assay, amplification of reference gene primers was used to estimate how many nucleated cells each sample contained. Sequence reads were collapsed and filtered to measure the absolute abundance of every unique TCRbeta CDR3 rearrangement. For each sample, productive Simpson clonality was calculated as the square root of Simpson's diversity index over productive rearrangements. The table comes from immuneACCESS by way of TCRdb, which keeps in-frame sequences with V and J called. Part of the clones is missing from these tables; in studies checked, under half for an unresolved V gene and the rest for unknown reasons. That table gives V, J and clone size, and the DNA gave D and trimming. This sample is represented by approximately 99,000 clones; around 87% of them were singletons. The ten largest clones capture 15% to 20% of the sample.

The source of the sample is a study of blood T cell repertoires in COVID-19 (dated by TCRdb to 2020 to 2021). About the study as a whole: Samples from collaborators originated in the United States, Italy and Spain and spanned both the acute and convalescent phases of COVID-19. The prospective study material was composed of cDNA or gDNA derived from T cells, B-cell-depleted T cells, or PBMCs. Deeply sampled blood TCRbeta repertoires from subjects exposed to, actively infected with, or recovered from COVID-19 were included in the dataset. A freely available public database, intended as a resource for researchers studying the immune response to SARS-CoV-2, is where the repertoires were released. Samples came from the ongoing ImmuneRACE study (first 160 participants) plus 1,254 subjects from 6 global collaborators. Nearly every sample came with metadata listing a de-identified subject ID, COVID-19 status, age in years and sex. Where HLA class I and class II types were available, the types were taken from metadata supplied by the sample provider, not from assay-based typing.

General conclusions and limits of the study: The amount of clinical and demographic metadata varied by source and participant and was provided uncurated.

The collaborating institutions used their own protocols to collect whole blood in K2EDTA tubes. For TCRbeta analysis, collaborators shipped samples in one of three forms: frozen whole blood, isolated PBMCs, or DNA extracted from either of those sample types. This receptor was taken from a human donor in a cohort sampled during active COVID-19. Sequenced input: peripheral blood.

At the DNA level, the sequence is TGTGCCAGCAGCCCAGCGGGGGGGGCGAACTATGGCTACACCTTC. Its coded protein is CASSPAGGANYGYTF. The V and J segments used are TRBV7-3 and TRBJ1-2; the D gene is perhaps TRBD1, from 6 matching bases. The cysteine opens and the phenylalanine closes a CDR3 of 15 amino acids. This entry keeps only the CDR3 DNA: 45 bases, framed from base 1. CDR1 and CDR2, per the germline V gene, are SGHTA and FQGTGA. The trim is 5 bases for V and 2 bases for J, with a gap of 15 bases between the germline ends.